This T cell receptor beta chain is drawn from a study of blood T cell repertoires in COVID-19. The CDR3 is made up of 16 amino acids. Germline V gene lookup returns CDR1 SGHKS and CDR2 YYEKEE (reference sequence). Trimming cost V 4 bases and J 1 base, with 15 bases left between them. The cohort comprised adults aged about 18 to 100 years residing in about two dozen US areas. Sequenced by immunoSEQ multiplex PCR; TCRdb stores in-frame clones only, minus some. This table holds a few hundred thousand clones, approximately 85% found once. This clone was seen more than once but under ten times. The sequenced material came from PBMCs or T cells enriched from blood (not recorded which). The chain links TRBV5-5 to TRBJ1-5; D may be TRBD1 (5 bases). This receptor was identified in a woman aged 45-65 years who had recovered from COVID-19. CDR3 in amino acids: CASSPVGQGSNQPQHF. CDR3 sequence (DNA): TGTGCCAGCAGCCCGGTTGGTCAGGGAAGCAATCAGCCCCAGCATTTT. Full variable domain (rest looked up from reference TRBV5-5 and TRBJ1-5): DAGVTQSPTHLIKTRGQQVTLRCSPISGHKSVSWYQQVLGQGPQFIFQYYEKEERGRGNFPDRFSARQFPNYSSELNVNALLLGDSALYLCASSPVGQGSNQPQHFGDGTRLSIL.